This is a list of T cell receptor beta chains from one sample in a study of blood T cells in healthy people across ages. MiXCR, applied by TCRdb to the 5' RACE reads, yields one record per CDR3 protein. The sample carries fewer than 800,000 distinct CDR3 sequences, approximately 50% recorded once. Sequencing input: blood. The receptors stem from a woman in her sixties in good health. Each CDR3 is given with its conserved first and last residue. The order of the fields is J gene, D gene, clone size, V gene, CDR3 DNA, CDR3 protein. The D gene is left open where the match is weak. Clone size appears in some rows only: once, few, many, or a class for an expanded clone.

>TRBJ1-2|TRBD1|.|TRBV12-3/TRBV12-4
TGTGCCAGCAGTTTATTCACAGGGGGGTCGGATGGCTACACCTTC
CASSLFTGGSDGYTF
>TRBJ1-2|TRBD1|once|TRBV29-1
TGCAGCGCTGTTGGCCAGGGGGCTTGGGGCTACACCTTC
CSAVGQGAWGYTF
>TRBJ2-3|TRBD2|.|TRBV20-1
TGCAGTGCTGACGGGACTAGCGGGGCCGGCACAGATACGCAGTATTTT
CSADGTSGAGTDTQYF
>TRBJ1-2|.|few|TRBV28
TGTGCCAGCACCCGACAGATCGGGGGGTCCTATGGCTACACCTTC
CASTRQIGGSYGYTF
>TRBJ2-3|TRBD2|.|TRBV12-5
TGTGCTAGTGGTAGGGAGCGGGACACAGATACGCAGTATTTT
CASGRERDTDTQYF
>TRBJ1-6|.|.|TRBV27
TGTGCCAGCAGGGGGACAACTAATTCACCCCTCCACTTT
CASRGTTNSPLHF
>TRBJ2-1|.|.|TRBV7-2
TGTGCCAGCAGCTCCCCTGGCGGGCCCAGCTCCTACAATGAGCAGTTCTTC
CASSSPGGPSSYNEQFF
>TRBJ2-5|.|few|TRBV18
TGTGCCAGCAGTCCCGTCGGGGGACAAGAGACCCAGTACTTC
CASSPVGGQETQYF
>TRBJ1-1|.|.|TRBV12-3/TRBV12-4
TGTGCCAGCAGAAAATACAGGGCAAAGGAAGCTTTCTTT
CASRKYRAKEAFF
>TRBJ1-1|.|few|TRBV12-3/TRBV12-4
TGTGCCAGCAGTTTAGCGGCGGGGACTGAAGCTTTCTTT
CASSLAAGTEAFF
>TRBJ2-5|.|many|TRBV29-1
TGCAGCGTAGTGTACCAAGAGACCCAGTACTTC
CSVVYQETQYF
>TRBJ2-5|.|once|TRBV5-4
TGTGCCAGCAGCTCTCAGGACCTCCAAGAGACCCAGTACTTC
CASSSQDLQETQYF
>TRBJ1-1|.|.|TRBV20-1
TGCAGTGCTAGATCCCCCCCTGGCACTGAAGCTTTCTTT
CSARSPPGTEAFF
>TRBJ2-7|.|.|TRBV10-3
TGTGCCATCAGAGGACAGTCCAACAATGAGCAGTACTTC
CAIRGQSNNEQYF
>TRBJ2-3|.|.|TRBV7-9
TGTGCCAGCAGGCCCGACGGTAGCACAGATACGCAGTATTTT
CASRPDGSTDTQYF
>TRBJ2-1|TRBD2|.|TRBV12-3/TRBV12-4
TGTGCCAGCAGTTCGGGACTAGTCACGGGGGGTGAGCAGTTCTTC
CASSSGLVTGGEQFF
>TRBJ2-6|.|.|TRBV20-1
TGCAGTGCTAGACACGGGAAGGTCTCTGGGGCCAACGTCCTGACTTTC
CSARHGKVSGANVLTF
>TRBJ1-4|.|.|TRBV27
TGTGCCAGCAAACAGAATGCCCGATTATCTAATGAAAAACTGTTTTTT
CASKQNARLSNEKLFF
>TRBJ2-7|.|.|TRBV10-3
TGTGCCATCATCCAGGGCTACGAGCAGTACTTC
CAIIQGYEQYF
>TRBJ2-3|.|few|TRBV27
TGTGCCAGCAGCCCCAGGTCGATTGGCGCAGATACGCAGTATTTT
CASSPRSIGADTQYF
>TRBJ1-1|.|.|TRBV20-1
TGCAGTGCTAGAGCTCCGGGACCAAACACTGAAGCTTTCTTT
CSARAPGPNTEAFF
>TRBJ2-7|TRBD1|once|TRBV2
TGTGCCAGCAAGCAGGGAAAGGGACAGGGGGGCAACGAGCAGTACTTC
CASKQGKGQGGNEQYF
>TRBJ1-2|TRBD1|.|TRBV5-6
TGTGCCAGCAGCTCCTCGCTGCGCAGGGGGGGACAATATGGCTACACCTTC
CASSSSLRRGGQYGYTF
>TRBJ2-7|TRBD1|.|TRBV2
TGTGCCAGCAGTTTCCTAGACAGGGGGCTTGACGAGCAGTACTTC
CASSFLDRGLDEQYF
>TRBJ2-4|TRBD1|once|TRBV12-3/TRBV12-4
TGTGCCAGCAGGTTTGACAGGGGTCTGGGGGAGCAGTACTTC
CASRFDRGLGEQYF
>TRBJ1-1|.|.|TRBV20-1
TGCAGTGCTGACAACAGGGAGAACACTGAAGCTTTCTTT
CSADNRENTEAFF
>TRBJ2-7|.|.|TRBV7-8
TGTGCCAGCAGCTTAAGGAAGGACGCAACCTACGAGCAGTACTTC
CASSLRKDATYEQYF
>TRBJ2-7|TRBD2|few|TRBV27
TGTGCCAGCACGTCCAAGCGGGGCTTCTCCTACGAGCAGTACTTC
CASTSKRGFSYEQYF
>TRBJ2-1|TRBD2|few|TRBV7-6
TGTGCCAGCAGCTACGGGACTAGCGACAATGAGCAGTTCTTC
CASSYGTSDNEQFF
>TRBJ2-3|.|.|TRBV5-8
TGTGCCAGCAGCACCAACCGGGACCCTACAGATACGCAGTATTTT
CASSTNRDPTDTQYF
>TRBJ2-5|.|.|TRBV18
TGTGCCAGCTCACCGCCACACGAAGAGACCCAGTACTTC
CASSPPHEETQYF
>TRBJ2-6|TRBD1|once|TRBV28
TGTGCCAGCAGTGATTCCGGGACAGTAAGCTCTGGGGCCAACGTCCTGACTTTC
CASSDSGTVSSGANVLTF
>TRBJ2-7|TRBD1|.|TRBV20-1
TGCAGTGCTAGAGAGGTTGGACAGGGGGACTACGAGCAGTACTTC
CSAREVGQGDYEQYF
>TRBJ2-1|TRBD2|.|TRBV20-1
TGCAGTGCTAGCTTAGCGGGAGTTGACGGTGAGCAGTTCTTC
CSASLAGVDGEQFF
>TRBJ1-5|.|few|TRBV12-3/TRBV12-4
TGTGCCAGCAGTTTAGCGTCAGGAGGGGGACAGCCCCAGCATTTT
CASSLASGGGQPQHF
>TRBJ1-5|.|.|TRBV7-2
TGTGCCAGCAGCTTATATGGCCCCCGGAACTCCAAGGAAAATCAGCCCCAGCATTTT
CASSLYGPRNSKENQPQHF
>TRBJ2-3|.|.|TRBV6-6
TGTGCCAGCAGTTACGGGTGGCGGGGAAACACAGATACGCAGTATTTT
CASSYGWRGNTDTQYF
>TRBJ1-4|TRBD1|.|TRBV5-1
TGCGCCAGCAGCTACGATACAGGGGGCTCTGAAAAACTGTTTTTT
CASSYDTGGSEKLFF
>TRBJ2-3|TRBD2|few|TRBV20-1
TGCAGTGCTAGGGAGACTAGCGGGAGGGTAGATACGCAGTATTTT
CSARETSGRVDTQYF
>TRBJ2-3|.|.|TRBV7-2
TGTGCCAGCAGCTTTACCCGGGACCACACAGATACGCAGTATTTT
CASSFTRDHTDTQYF
>TRBJ2-7|.|.|TRBV9
TGTGCCAGCAGCGTAGGGGCGATGGGGGGATACGAGCAGTACTTC
CASSVGAMGGYEQYF
>TRBJ2-3|TRBD2|many|TRBV20-1
TGCAGTGCCCGAGGGAGGGAGGGCCCGAATACGCAGTATTTT
CSARGREGPNTQYF
>TRBJ2-1|.|.|TRBV2
TGTGCCAGCTTAAAAGGAGTTGGCCCGTCGGATGGGCAGTTCTTC
CASLKGVGPSDGQFF
>TRBJ2-5|.|.|TRBV28
TGTACCAGCAGCCTACCAGTGGGACTCGGGACCCAGTACTTC
CTSSLPVGLGTQYF
>TRBJ1-5|.|few|TRBV5-5
TGTGCCAGCGGCATTGGGGGGGCGGGTCAGCCCCAGCATTTT
CASGIGGAGQPQHF
>TRBJ2-1|TRBD2|.|TRBV30
TGTGCCTGGAGTACCAGCGGGAGGGCCTCGGGGTACAATGAGCAGTTCTTC
CAWSTSGRASGYNEQFF